These 18 T cell receptor beta chains share one sample of origin, sequenced in a study of identical twins. TCRdb redid the calling of the 5' RACE reads with MiXCR, one entry per CDR3 protein. Of hundreds of thousands of distinct CDR3 sequences in the sample, about 8.9% were seen once. The same sample was also studied in work on yellow fever vaccine responses in identical twins.

Sequencing used memory (CD45RO+) T cells sorted from blood. The origin of the receptors is a woman under 30 in good health.

The chain links TRBV3-1 to TRBJ2-2; D is uncertain. Germline V gives CDR1 LGHDT, CDR2 YNNKEL (reference sequence). This CDR3 comprises 16 residues. The V and J ends lost 3 bases and 4 bases respectively, with 15 bases between them. The CDR3 DNA follows: TGTGCCAGCAGCCAGGTGCTTGGGGAAATCACCGGGGAGCTGTTTTTT. Its translation: CASSQVLGEITGELFF. The full variable domain, its missing parts supplied by reference TRBV3-1 and TRBJ2-2, is DTAVSQTPKYLVTQMGNDKSIKCEQNLGHDTMYWYKQDSKKFLKIMFSYNNKELIINETVPNRFSPKSPDKAHLNLHINSLELGDSAVYFCASSQVLGEITGELFFGEGSRLTVL.

Ten or more counts support this clonotype. CDR3 sequence reads: CSGRDTSTDTQYF. For the CDR3, the DNA is TGCAGTGGGCGGGATACCAGCACAGATACGCAGTATTTT. The chain couples TRBV20-1 to TRBJ2-3; possible D gene TRBD2, 6 bases. This CDR3 spans 13 amino acids. Germline CDR1 DFQATT, CDR2 SNEGSKA (reference sequence). V lost 7 bases and J 0 bases, leaving 11 bases between the germline ends.

The table lists this clonotype with many counts. The chain joins TRBV29-1 to TRBJ2-5; 7 bases are a match to TRBD2. The CDR3 loop spans 12 amino acids. V was clipped by 5 bases and J by 3 bases; unmatched bases: 3. Germline CDR1 SQVTM, CDR2 ANQGSEA. The CDR3 loop is CSVPAGEETQYF. CDR3 DNA sequence: TGCAGCGTTCCTGCGGGGGAAGAGACCCAGTACTTC.

There are many counts of this clonotype. The chain has TRBV19 and TRBJ2-2, with TRBD1 matching 7 bases. Unmatched junction bases numbered 8, after V lost 3 bases and J lost 10 bases. This CDR3 region has 14 residues. Germline V CDR1 and CDR2: LNHDA, SQIVND (reference sequence). CDR3 sequence: CASSMLQGRVELFF. DNA for the CDR3: TGTGCCAGTAGTATGTTACAGGGGCGAGTGGAGCTGTTTTTT.

V usage is TRBV6-2 or TRBV6-3 and J usage is TRBJ2-2; D gene unclear. Germline V gene lookup returns CDR1 MNHEY and CDR2 SVGEGT. The CDR3 covers 14 residues. With 0 bases removed from V and 4 bases from J, the gap between germline ends came to 6 bases. The CDR3 loop is CASSYSHSTGELFF. As DNA, the CDR3 is TGTGCCAGCAGTTACTCCCACAGCACCGGGGAGCTGTTTTTT.

This clonotype came up many times. The rearrangement joins TRBV29-1 to TRBJ2-5; 7 bases line up with TRBD2. Germline-derived CDR1 and CDR2 are SQVTM and ANQGSEA. The length of the CDR3 is 16 residues. V trimming: 0 bases; J trimming: 4 bases; junction bases outside the gene matches: 11. The CDR3 bases are TGCAGCGTTGAAGACCGACACGGGGGGAGAAGAGAGACCCAGTACTTC. As protein: CSVEDRHGGRRETQYF.

The chain recombines TRBV9 with TRBJ2-1; 8 nucleotides line up with TRBD1. The CDR3 runs 16 residues. Per the germline V gene, CDR1 is SGDLS and CDR2 is YYNGEE. The V segment lost 4 bases and the J segment 2 bases; nucleotides outside the gene matches: 8. The CDR3 nucleotides read TGTGCCAGCAGCTTAACAGGGGGTAGCGCCTACAATGAGCAGTTCTTC. It codes for CASSLTGGSAYNEQFF.

This clonotype has just a few counts. V is TRBV27 and J is TRBJ2-4; TRBD1 agrees at 8 bases. Per germline, CDR1 MNHEY and CDR2 SMNVEV (reference sequence). The J segment lost 2 bases and the V segment lost 4 bases, leaving 7 bases of the junction unmatched. CDR3 size: 16 residues. The CDR3 here is CASSWGTGGTKNIQYF. DNA of the CDR3: TGTGCCAGCAGTTGGGGGACAGGCGGAACCAAAAACATTCAGTACTTC.

This clonotype has a count of ten or more. The gene calls are TRBV6-5 and TRBJ2-7; 14 bases are a match to TRBD2. Losses at the gene ends were 4 bases for V and 4 bases for J; bases not matched to a gene: 6. Germline CDR1 is MNHEY and CDR2 is SVGAGI. There are 16 residues in the CDR3. The CDR3 spells CASSSGLAGVRYEQYF. CDR3 nucleotide sequence: TGTGCCAGCAGTTCGGGACTAGCGGGAGTTAGGTACGAGCAGTACTTC.

This clonotype has a handful of counts. CDR3 nucleotide sequence: TGTGCCACCAGCTTACAGGACATGAACACTGAAGCTTTCTTT. It translates to CATSLQDMNTEAFF. This sequence joins TRBV15 and TRBJ1-1, with D possibly being TRBD1 (5 bases). The germline V and J ends were trimmed by 5 bases and 0 bases, with 10 bases remaining between them. The CDR3 has 14 residues. Germline V gene sequence: CDR1 LNHNV, CDR2 YYDKDF (reference sequence).

The sample holds a few counts of this clonotype. The J gene is TRBJ2-7, the V gene TRBV20-1; tentatively, D is TRBD1 or TRBD2 (5 bases each). The CDR3 runs to 12 residues. Trimming took 0 bases from V and 2 from J, leaving 5 bases between them. CDR1 and CDR2 from the germline V gene are DFQATT and SNEGSKA (reference sequence). The chain's CDR3 is CSAREGPYEQYV. CDR3 DNA: TGCAGTGCTAGAGAGGGACCCTACGAGCAGTACGTC.

This clonotype was counted ten times or more. The V gene is TRBV20-1, the J gene TRBJ1-2, with D tentatively TRBD1 (5 bases). CDR3 size: 14 residues. The germline V gene encodes CDR1 DFQATT and CDR2 SNEGSKA (reference sequence). V lost 1 base, J lost 3 bases, and 12 bases lay in between. The CDR3 is CSARVTASDYGYTF. DNA of the CDR3: TGCAGTGCTAGAGTGACAGCTTCAGACTATGGCTACACCTTC.

The chain employs TRBV13 and TRBJ2-4, with 8 positions matching TRBD1. The CDR3 extends over 16 amino acids. V shed 1 base and J 0 bases; nucleotides not matched to a gene: 2. Germline V gene sequence: CDR1 PRHDT, CDR2 FYEKMQ (reference sequence). CDR3 nucleotide sequence: TGTGCCAGCAGCTTAGTCAGGGGGCTAGCCAAAAACATTCAGTACTTC. It encodes CASSLVRGLAKNIQYF.

The chain combines TRBV7-9 with TRBJ2-1, with D maybe TRBD2 (6 bases). The CDR3 spans 13 residues. CDR1 is SEHNR and CDR2 is FQNEAQ in the germline V gene (reference sequence). V was shortened by 5 bases and J by 5 bases, with 10 bases between the two germline ends. The CDR3 here is CASSTGLHNEQFF. The DNA of the CDR3 is TGTGCCAGCAGCACGGGACTTCACAATGAGCAGTTCTTC.

In its sample, this clonotype was seen a few times. The rearrangement links TRBV2 to TRBJ1-5; a weak D match, TRBD1 (6 bases). The CDR3 length is 15 residues. The germline V gene encodes CDR1 SNHLY and CDR2 FYNNEI. V was shortened by 9 bases and J by 1 base, with 16 bases between the two germline ends. The CDR3 region is CASYEGGLSNQPQHF. For the CDR3, the DNA is TGTGCCAGTTACGAGGGGGGTTTGAGCAATCAGCCCCAGCATTTT.

The rearrangement joins TRBV6-1 to TRBJ1-6; no firm D call. V lost 4 bases and J 3 bases, leaving 13 bases between the germline ends. This CDR3 is built from 16 residues. Germline V gene lookup returns CDR1 MNHNS and CDR2 SASEGT. The CDR3 sequence: CASSGSGKLYNSPLHF. The DNA for the CDR3 is TGTGCCAGCAGTGGGTCCGGGAAACTCTATAATTCACCCCTCCACTTT.

The gene calls are TRBV12-5 and TRBJ2-5; tentatively, D is TRBD1 (6 bases). The ends were cut back, 9 bases at V and 1 base at J, with 12 bases in the middle. There are 13 residues in the CDR3. Germline loops: CDR1 LGHNT, CDR2 FRNRAP. This CDR3 is CASRTAIQETQYF. The CDR3 bases are TGTGCTAGCCGGACAGCTATCCAAGAGACCCAGTACTTC.

The chain links TRBV28 to TRBJ2-5; D may correspond to TRBD1 or TRBD2 (5 bases each). Germline CDR1 MDHEN, CDR2 SYDVKM. The CDR3 runs to 16 residues. V was cut by 2 bases and J by 1 base, with 14 bases left in between. CDR3 residues: CASSLLGTGTQETQYF. The CDR3 DNA sequence: TGTGCCAGCAGTTTACTTGGGACGGGGACCCAAGAGACCCAGTACTTC.